The rows below give T cell receptor beta chains drawn from one sample of a study of identical twins. Each CDR3 protein gets one entry after TCRdb re-called the 5' RACE reads with MiXCR. The sample carries hundreds of thousands of distinct CDR3 sequences, around 7.5% recorded once. The same data also went into a second study, on yellow fever vaccine responses in identical twins.

The sequencing input was PBMCs. These receptors all stem from a woman aged 18 to 35 in good health. Each CDR3 is given without its conserved first and last residue.

v_gene | CDR3aa
TRBV10-3 | ATGGIGTEAF
TRBV28 | ASSSPGGKETQY
TRBV5-6 | ASSLIGTKERNEQF
TRBV15 | ATSRQGFPGELF
TRBV12-3/TRBV12-4 | ASSPGSSGYNEQF
TRBV20-1 | CADLAGGSYNEQF
TRBV18 | ASSPMVTNEKLF
TRBV3-1 | ASSPGRIAKNIQY
TRBV6-1 | ASRTRRGLEQF
TRBV6-1 | ASSPSLALYNEQF
TRBV27 | ASSRAGLAGVILSNEQF
TRBV11-2 | ASASKTGSVGELF
TRBV4-1 | ASSLRISGPDTQY
TRBV5-1 | ASSTGHFQETQY
TRBV28 | ASSLDRGINQPQH
TRBV12-3/TRBV12-4 | ASRLQGEHTEAF
TRBV6-5 | ASSYSTPPPPDTQY
TRBV29-1 | SVVSTPSYEQY
TRBV10-2 | ASSHDSFYGYT
TRBV12-3/TRBV12-4 | ASTEFNQPQH
TRBV6-5 | ASSYSTLTGGNEQF
TRBV24-1 | ATGAAGGNQPQH
TRBV2 | ASKQTGSPGELF
TRBV20-1 | SALTGDVNQPQH
TRBV12-3/TRBV12-4 | ASRQRTISSGTEAF
TRBV6-5 | ASSYSLSGGPTGELF
TRBV3-1 | ASSQDQPNTEAF
TRBV6-5 | ASSRQGSTGNTIY
TRBV5-1 | ASRKEGNMNTEAF
TRBV12-3/TRBV12-4 | ASSLGGGSQY
TRBV10-3 | TIRTGTSGISAHNEQF
TRBV9 | ASSVSGGPYEQY
TRBV29-1 | SVDDDRANYGYT
TRBV7-9 | ASSNLAGGKETQY
TRBV24-1 | ATSESGAVGQY
TRBV12-3/TRBV12-4 | ASSSGTNSPLH
TRBV3-1 | ASSPVVWAGGRNEQF
TRBV20-1 | SALRGSYNEQF
TRBV29-1 | SVTPFETQY
TRBV20-1 | SARDEEKWPSSTGELF
TRBV7-2 | ASSSRADSYNEQF
TRBV11-2 | ASSLRSYYEQY